This T cell receptor beta chain was observed in a study of Graves' ophthalmopathy and Graves' hyperthyroidism. Study-level findings and limits: The model predicted ophthalmopathy progression with around 70% sensitivity and around 72% specificity.

This clonotype came up many times. No antigen is known for it. Germline CDR1 is MDHEN and CDR2 is SYDVKM. The CDR3 sequence is 15 residues long. V was pared by 7 bases and J by 0 bases, with 13 bases between. Orbital computed tomography, thyroid ultrasound, TRAb, serum thyroxine and clinical symptoms formed the basis of diagnosis. Transcripts of RNA were the source for amplifying TCR beta CDR3 regions. Investigators did first-round RT-PCR with HTBI primers, then second-round multiplex PCR. TCRdb reprocessed the multiplex PCR reads via MiXCR and lists one record per CDR3 protein. The sample holds nearly 400,000 distinct CDR3 sequences, about 16% seen once.

This clonotype originated in a woman between 18 and 29 years old with Graves' ophthalmopathy. The sequencing sample was made of peripheral blood. The chain carries TRBV28 and TRBJ1-3; no definite D call. CDR3: CASTPRVISGNTIYF. In DNA, the CDR3 is TGTGCCAGCACACCCCGGGTTATCTCTGGAAACACCATATATTTT.